The 32 T cell receptor beta chains given below trace back to one sample, sequenced in a study of T cell responses to AZD1222 COVID-19 vaccine. TCRdb keeps only in-frame clones here, not all; method: immunoSEQ multiplex PCR. The table shows tens of thousands of clones, with approximately 85% occurring only once. The sequenced sample was peripheral blood, obtained 28 days after the second AZD1222 dose. These receptors all come from an adult who received the AZD1222 COVID-19 vaccine.

The chain carries TRBV7-2 and TRBJ2-1, with TRBD2 identical over 7 bases. The CDR3 runs 16 residues. Germline V gene data show CDR1 as SGHTA and CDR2 as FQGNSA. Trimming at V came to 2 bases and at J to 1 base, leaving 5 bases not matched to a gene. The CDR3 spells CASSLRRGGSYNEQFF. For the CDR3, the DNA is TGTGCCAGCAGCTTAAGGCGGGGAGGGTCCTACAATGAGCAGTTCTTC.

In nucleotides, the CDR3 is TGTGCCAGCAGCTTAGCCCTCCCCGGAGACAATGAGCAGTTCTTC. Amino acid sequence: CASSLALPGDNEQFF. The chain recombines TRBV11-3 with TRBJ2-1; no clear D. CDR1 is SGHNT, CDR2 YENEEA, per germline. CDR3 length: 15 residues. Between the trimmed V and J ends, which lost 1 base and 5 bases, there was a span of 12 bases.

This clone appeared a single time. V and J are TRBV7-9 and TRBJ2-7; D might be TRBD2 (6 bases). Looked up from germline, CDR1 is SEHNR and CDR2 is FQNEAQ (reference sequence). V was cut by 3 bases and J by 2 bases, with 17 bases left in between. This CDR3 comprises 16 residues. The CDR3 DNA sequence: TGTGCCAGCAGCTTTTCCGCGAGGCCGGGGGCCTACGAGCAGTACTTC. This codes for CASSFSARPGAYEQYF.

The rearrangement links TRBV2 to TRBJ2-2, with D perhaps given as TRBD1 or TRBD2 (5 bases each). CDR1 and CDR2 from the germline V gene are SNHLY and FYNNEI. CDR3 length: 13 amino acids. Trimming took 7 bases from V and 2 from J, leaving 8 bases between them. The DNA of the CDR3 is TGTGCCAGCAAAAGGGACAACACCGGGGAGCTGTTTTTT. Its translation is CASKRDNTGELFF.

V usage is TRBV4-3 and J usage is TRBJ2-1, with TRBD2 identical over 12 bases. This CDR3 is 16 amino acids long. Germline CDR1 is LGHNA and CDR2 is YSLEER. V was clipped by 0 bases and J by 4 bases; unmatched bases: 1. The CDR3 here is CASSQDTSGGYNEQFF. The CDR3 nucleotides are TGCGCCAGCAGCCAAGATACTAGCGGGGGGTACAATGAGCAGTTCTTC.

The chain recombines TRBV28 with TRBJ1-1; no definite D call. Looked up from germline, CDR1 is MDHEN and CDR2 is SYDVKM. V shed 7 bases and J shed 0 bases, with 6 bases lying between them. The CDR3 is 12 residues long. DNA of the CDR3: TGTGCCAGCACTAATCTGAACACTGAAGCTTTCTTT. This gives the protein CASTNLNTEAFF.

The CDR3 reads CASSLGQGITYYGYTF. CDR3 coding DNA: TGTGCCAGCAGCCTGGGACAGGGGATCACCTACTATGGCTACACCTTC. This chain uses TRBV14 with TRBJ1-2, with 10 bases lining up with TRBD1. V was pared by 4 bases and J by 3 bases, with 8 bases of the junction left unmatched. Germline V lookup: CDR1 SGHDN, CDR2 FVKESK. The CDR3 length is 16 residues.

In its sample, this clone was seen once. The rearrangement links TRBV4-3 to TRBJ1-5; no firm D call. Germline CDR1 LGHNA, CDR2 YSLEER. This CDR3 contains 13 residues. V was clipped by 3 bases and J by 4 bases, with 7 bases between them. The DNA of the CDR3 is TGCGCCAGCAGCCAGGACCATAATCAGCCCCAGCATTTT. Its translation: CASSQDHNQPQHF.

The rearrangement uses TRBV20-1 and TRBJ1-4; D unresolved. CDR1 and CDR2 from the germline V gene are DFQATT and SNEGSKA (reference sequence). The CDR3 covers 15 residues. V was pared by 3 bases and J by 5 bases, with 16 bases between. The CDR3 nucleotides are TGCAGTGCTAGTCTGGTTGCAGGTCGGAATGAAAAACTGTTTTTT. This gives the protein CSASLVAGRNEKLFF.

This rearrangement joins TRBV7-2 to TRBJ1-2; TRBD1 matches 8 bases. This CDR3 region has 16 residues. J lost 2 bases, V lost 4 bases, and 9 bases had no gene match. Germline values: CDR1 SGHTA, CDR2 FQGNSA. The CDR3 coding sequence is TGTGCCAGCAGCTCGACGATGACAGGGGCCAACTATGGCTACACCTTC. Translation: CASSSTMTGANYGYTF.

The chain links TRBV23-1 to TRBJ2-5; TRBD2 might be the D (6 bases). TRBV23-1 is an ORF for which the function is uncertain. The CDR3 length is 14 residues. The V gene lost 10 bases and the J gene lost 2 bases, with 17 bases spanning the gap. CDR3 region: CAISPGLVQETQYF. In DNA, the CDR3 is TGCGCCATTTCTCCGGGACTGGTACAAGAGACCCAGTACTTC.

The rearrangement uses TRBV5-1 and TRBJ2-7; a possible D gene is TRBD2 (7 bases). The CDR3 extends over 14 amino acids. V gave up 2 bases and J gave up 2 bases, with 11 bases separating them. CDR1 is SGHRS and CDR2 is YFSETQ in the germline V gene. CDR3 sequence reads: CASSFRGAAYEQYF. CDR3 nucleotides: TGCGCCAGCAGCTTCCGGGGGGCCGCCTACGAGCAGTACTTC.

This chain's CDR3 is CASSFGGLANNEQFF. CDR3 coding DNA: TGTGCCAGCAGCTTTGGAGGACTAGCGAACAATGAGCAGTTCTTC. The gene calls are TRBV7-9 and TRBJ2-1, with 9 bases lining up with TRBD2. The ends lost 3 bases at V and 5 bases at J; junction bases unmatched: 5. Germline values: CDR1 SEHNR, CDR2 FQNEAQ (reference sequence). The CDR3 is 15 residues long.

This chain links TRBV19 with TRBJ1-5; D call uncertain. Germline V gives CDR1 LNHDA, CDR2 SQIVND (reference sequence). V was cut by 6 bases and J by 0 bases, with 18 bases left in between. This CDR3 is built from 17 residues. CDR3 nucleotide sequence: TGTGCCAGTAGCATAATCGCAAGTCCTTATAGCAATCAGCCCCAGCATTTT. Its protein is CASSIIASPYSNQPQHF.

The V call is TRBV10-3, the J call TRBJ2-3, with 12 bases lining up with TRBD2. Trimming removed 6 bases from V and 1 base from J; junction bases left unmatched: 14. Looked up from germline, CDR1 is ENHRY and CDR2 is SYGVKD. The CDR3 has 19 residues. The CDR3 loop reads CAISARLAGERGGTDTQYF. CDR3 DNA: TGTGCCATCAGCGCCAGACTAGCGGGAGAGCGGGGGGGCACAGATACGCAGTATTTT.

V and J are TRBV11-3 and TRBJ1-1; TRBD1 might be the D (6 bases). The V gene's germline CDR1 is SGHNT and CDR2 YENEEA. Deletions cut 8 bases from V and 5 bases from J, with 9 bases between. The CDR3 runs 11 residues. CDR3 sequence: CASQGNTEAFF. CDR3 DNA sequence: TGTGCCAGCCAGGGGAATACTGAAGCTTTCTTT.

The rearrangement uses TRBV5-4 and TRBJ1-6, with D uncertain. Trimming removed 3 bases at V and 11 bases at J, with 21 bases between. CDR1 is SGHNT and CDR2 is YYREEE in the germline V gene (reference sequence). There are 16 residues in the CDR3. CDR3 sequence: CASSSGPGGLLTPLHF. The CDR3 DNA is TGTGCCAGCAGCTCTGGGCCCGGAGGCCTATTGACACCCCTCCACTTT. Supplemented by reference TRBV5-4 and TRBJ1-6, the full variable domain reads ETGVTQSPTHLIKTRGQQVTLRCSSQSGHNTVSWYQQALGQGPQFIFQYYREEENGRGNFPPRFSGLQFPNYSSELNVNALELDDSALYLCASSSGPGGLLTPLHFGNGTRLTVT.

This chain uses TRBV28 with TRBJ1-5, with TRBD1 matching 10 bases. This CDR3 spans 14 amino acids. Germline V gene sequence: CDR1 MDHEN, CDR2 SYDVKM. The ends lost 9 bases at V and 1 base at J; junction bases unmatched: 3. The CDR3 here is CASTTGGSNQPQHF. The CDR3 DNA reads as TGTGCCAGTACGACAGGGGGCAGCAATCAGCCCCAGCATTTT.

The rearrangement joins TRBV7-3 to TRBJ2-1, with 8 bases fitting TRBD2. Trimming cost V 3 bases and J 3 bases; bases outside gene matches: 13. The CDR3 extends over 18 amino acids. Germline CDR1 is SGHTA and CDR2 is FQGTGA. In nucleotides, the CDR3 is TGTGCCAGCAGCTTGACGGGTCCGGGAGGGCAGCGCTACAATGAGCAGTTCTTC. This codes for CASSLTGPGGQRYNEQFF.

The V and J genes are TRBV2 and TRBJ1-2, with D maybe TRBD1 (5 bases). Trimming stripped 4 bases from V and 4 bases from J, with 13 bases between. The CDR3 is 14 amino acids. Germline V gene sequence: CDR1 SNHLY, CDR2 FYNNEI. CDR3 residues: CASSGGQQAYGYTF. The CDR3 coding sequence is TGTGCCAGCAGTGGCGGACAACAGGCCTATGGCTACACCTTC. The entire variable domain, with the rest obtained from reference TRBV2 and TRBJ1-2, is as follows: EPEVTQTPSHQVTQMGQEVILRCVPISNHLYFYWYRQILGQKVEFLVSFYNNEISEKSEIFDDQFSVERPDGSNFTLKIRSTKLEDSAMYFCASSGGQQAYGYTFGSGTRLTVV.

This chain links TRBV5-1 with TRBJ1-2; D is possibly TRBD1 (5 bases). V shed 2 bases and J shed 4 bases, with 15 bases lying between them. Per germline, CDR1 SGHRS and CDR2 YFSETQ. There are 15 residues in the CDR3. The CDR3 reads CASSFAEPGVYGYTF. DNA of the CDR3: TGCGCCAGCAGCTTCGCCGAGCCGGGGGTCTATGGCTACACCTTC.

A single count supports this clone. J is TRBJ2-2 and V is TRBV24-1; TRBD1 matches 8 bases. V shed 4 bases and J 5 bases; nucleotides not matched to a gene: 8. Germline CDR1 and CDR2: KGHDR and SFDVKD. This CDR3 has 16 amino acids. CDR3 coding DNA: TGTGCCACCAGTGAACCCGACAGGGGTGGTACCGGGGAGCTGTTTTTT. Its translation: CATSEPDRGGTGELFF.

V and J are TRBV6-2 or TRBV6-3 and TRBJ2-7; 8 nucleotides line up with TRBD1. CDR1 and CDR2 (germline): MNHEY, SVGEGT. The J segment lost 4 bases and the V segment lost 4 bases, leaving 9 bases of the junction unmatched. The CDR3 runs 15 residues. CDR3 loop: CASSSWTGQSYEQYV. CDR3 bases: TGTGCCAGCAGTTCCTGGACAGGGCAGTCTTACGAGCAGTACGTC.

The rearrangement links TRBV28 to TRBJ1-4, with 10 bases fitting TRBD1. Germline V gene lookup returns CDR1 MDHEN and CDR2 SYDVKM. The CDR3 loop spans 15 amino acids. The V and J ends lost 6 bases and 5 bases, in that order; junction bases with no gene match: 6. Written as DNA, the CDR3 is TGTGCCAGCAGGGCCGGGGGACAGGGGAATGAAAAACTGTTTTTT. Translated: CASRAGGQGNEKLFF.

The J gene is TRBJ1-2, the V gene TRBV5-4, with 11 nucleotides matching TRBD1. The germline V gene encodes CDR1 SGHNT and CDR2 YYREEE (reference sequence). The CDR3 spans 17 residues. V trimming: 3 bases; J trimming: 3 bases; junction bases outside the gene matches: 10. This CDR3 is CASSSAGQGVGDYGYTF. The CDR3 nucleotides read TGTGCCAGCAGCTCGGCGGGACAGGGGGTTGGTGACTATGGCTACACCTTC.

This clone was detected once. The CDR3: CASSLGGTGRTEAFF. CDR3 sequence (DNA): TGTGCCAGCAGCCTCGGGGGGACAGGGAGGACTGAAGCTTTCTTT. V usage is TRBV7-6 and J usage is TRBJ1-1; TRBD1 aligns across 9 bases. Germline CDR1 reads SGHVS; CDR2 reads FNYEAQ. The CDR3 totals 15 residues. The J segment lost 5 bases and the V segment lost 5 bases, leaving 9 bases of the junction unmatched.

The V gene is TRBV18, the J gene TRBJ1-4; no definite D call. CDR1 KGHSH and CDR2 LQKENI come from the germline V gene. This CDR3 comprises 17 residues. The V gene lost 5 bases and the J gene lost 0 bases, with 16 bases spanning the gap. The CDR3: CASSSRPLSSTNEKLFF. CDR3 nucleotide sequence: TGTGCCAGCTCATCCCGCCCTCTCAGTTCAACTAATGAAAAACTGTTTTTT.

The DNA of the CDR3 is TGTGCCAGCAGCTTGAGCCTAGTACCCCAGGAGACCCAGTACTTC. This encodes CASSLSLVPQETQYF. The chain carries TRBV5-6 and TRBJ2-5; D unclear. The germline V gene has CDR1 SGHDT and CDR2 YYEEEE. V was clipped by 1 base and J by 5 bases, with 15 bases between them. This CDR3 comprises 15 residues.

This clone was observed a single time. This chain links TRBV19 with TRBJ2-7; tentatively, D is TRBD2 (6 bases). There are 13 residues in the CDR3. V was clipped by 3 bases and J by 4 bases, with 10 bases between them. The germline V gene encodes CDR1 LNHDA and CDR2 SQIVND (reference sequence). CDR3 bases: TGTGCCAGTAGTATGGGACTTACTTACGAGCAGTACTTC. Its translation is CASSMGLTYEQYF.

V gene TRBV29-1 combines with J gene TRBJ1-2; 9 bases match TRBD1. The CDR3 has 13 residues. Germline V CDR1 and CDR2: SQVTM, ANQGSEA. Trimming at V came to 6 bases and at J to 5 bases, leaving 7 bases not matched to a gene. The CDR3 nucleotides read TGCAGCGTGCAGAAAGGGACAGGGTATGGCTACACCTTC. Translating it yields CSVQKGTGYGYTF.

The V call is TRBV27, the J call TRBJ2-1; D may be TRBD2 (5 bases). Germline CDR1 and CDR2: MNHEY and SMNVEV (reference sequence). The V and J ends lost 8 bases and 12 bases respectively, with 17 bases between them. This CDR3 contains 12 residues. The DNA for the CDR3 is TGTGCCAGCTCTAGACTCGGAGGTTGGCAGTTCTTC. Amino acids: CASSRLGGWQFF.

This CDR3 is CASSPRIFTGGDSPLHF. In nucleotides, the CDR3 is TGTGCCAGCAGCCCAAGAATCTTTACAGGGGGTGATTCACCCCTCCACTTT. This rearrangement joins TRBV4-2 to TRBJ1-6, with TRBD1 matching 8 bases. V was pared by 4 bases and J by 8 bases, with 13 bases of the junction left unmatched. This CDR3 is built from 17 residues. CDR1 is LGHNA, CDR2 YNFKEQ, per germline.